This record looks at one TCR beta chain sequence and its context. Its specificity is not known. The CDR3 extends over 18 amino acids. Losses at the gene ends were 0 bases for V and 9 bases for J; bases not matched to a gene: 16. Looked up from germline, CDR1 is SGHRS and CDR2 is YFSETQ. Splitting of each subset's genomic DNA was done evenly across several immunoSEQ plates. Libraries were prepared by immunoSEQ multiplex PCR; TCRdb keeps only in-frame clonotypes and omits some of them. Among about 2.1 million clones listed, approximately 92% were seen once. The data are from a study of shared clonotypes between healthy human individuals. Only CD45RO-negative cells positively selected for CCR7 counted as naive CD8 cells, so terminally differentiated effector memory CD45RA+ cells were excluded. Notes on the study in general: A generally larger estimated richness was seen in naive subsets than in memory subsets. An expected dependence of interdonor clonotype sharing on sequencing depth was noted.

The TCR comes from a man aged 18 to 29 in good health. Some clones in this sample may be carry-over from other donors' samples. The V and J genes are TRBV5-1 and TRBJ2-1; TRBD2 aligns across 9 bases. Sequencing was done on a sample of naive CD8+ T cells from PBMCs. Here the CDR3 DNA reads TGCGCCAGCAGCTTGGAATGGACCGGGACTAGCAGGACAAGTGAGCAGTTCTTC. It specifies CASSLEWTGTSRTSEQFF.